What follows are 22 T cell receptor beta chains derived from one specimen sequenced in a study of shared clonotypes between healthy human individuals. Naivety among CD8 cells was defined by CD45RO negativity and positive CCR7 selection, thereby excluding terminally differentiated effector memory CD45RA+ cells. The repertoire was sequenced with immunoSEQ multiplex PCR; TCRdb's copy has only in-frame clones and lacks some. The repertoire holds a few million clones, with 85% to 95% as singletons. Sequenced: naive CD8+ T cells from PBMCs. The receptor source for this set is a man younger than 35 in good health. Some clones in this sample may be carry-over from other donors' samples.

CDR3 nucleotides: TGTGCCAGCAGTTCAGGGGATCCCACTGAAGCTTTCTTT. Translation: CASSSGDPTEAFF. V usage is TRBV7-9 and J usage is TRBJ1-1; perhaps TRBD1 as D (6 bases). Germline CDR1 SEHNR, CDR2 FQNEAQ (reference sequence). The CDR3 is 13 amino acids. Trimming pared 6 bases from V and 4 bases from J, leaving 12 bases between.

This chain uses TRBV5-6 with TRBJ2-4, with D perhaps matching TRBD2 (6 bases). The CDR3 spans 15 residues. Germline CDR1 is SGHDT and CDR2 is YYEEEE. The V end lost 2 bases, the J end lost 6 bases, and 15 bases lay between the germline ends. The chain's CDR3 is CASSLDPEEGNIQYF. For the CDR3, the DNA is TGTGCCAGCAGCTTAGACCCAGAGGAGGGAAACATTCAGTACTTC.

This clone is a singleton in its sample. The chain carries TRBV13 and TRBJ2-5, with D tentatively TRBD2 (6 bases). Trimming took off 0 bases at V and 11 bases at J, with 19 bases between the two ends. From germline, CDR1 is PRHDT and CDR2 FYEKMQ (reference sequence). The CDR3 consists of 15 residues. In DNA, the CDR3 is TGTGCCAGCAGCTTAGGTAGGCGGGAAGGCAGCGGGCAGTACTTC. Its protein is CASSLGRREGSGQYF.

This clone was picked up one time. The rearrangement joins TRBV28 to TRBJ2-4, with 7 bases aligning to TRBD2. This CDR3 has 14 residues. CDR1 and CDR2 (germline): MDHEN, SYDVKM. The ends lost 4 bases at V and 5 bases at J; junction bases unmatched: 5. The CDR3 region has the DNA TGTGCCAGCAGTTCCGGGGGGATTGAAAACATTCAGTACTTC. Protein product: CASSSGGIENIQYF.

The genes are TRBV14 and TRBJ1-4; no clear D gene. The CDR3 spans 14 residues. Germline V gene sequence: CDR1 SGHDN, CDR2 FVKESK. The germline V and J ends were trimmed by 5 bases and 7 bases, with 14 bases remaining between them. CDR3 nucleotides: TGTGCCAGCAGCAAGTACAGCTGGGGTGAAAAACTGTTTTTT. Its translation is CASSKYSWGEKLFF.

The chain recombines TRBV5-5 with TRBJ1-2; a possible D gene is TRBD1 (6 bases). CDR1 and CDR2 from the germline V gene are SGHKS and YYEKEE (reference sequence). The CDR3 is made up of 13 amino acids. V lost 3 bases and J 2 bases, leaving 8 bases between the germline ends. The CDR3 region is CASSYGTNYGYTF. The CDR3 coding sequence is TGTGCCAGCAGCTACGGGACAAACTATGGCTACACCTTC.

The V and J genes are TRBV27 and TRBJ1-2; D is perhaps TRBD1 (6 bases). Germline V CDR1 and CDR2: MNHEY, SMNVEV (reference sequence). The CDR3 is 16 amino acids. Trimming cost V 4 bases and J 3 bases, with 18 bases left between them. The DNA of the CDR3 is TGTGCCAGCAGTTCCACATACTCAGGGGTAGACTATGGCTACACCTTC. Protein: CASSSTYSGVDYGYTF.

The V call is TRBV7-9, the J call TRBJ1-2; D not resolved. From germline, CDR1 is SEHNR and CDR2 FQNEAQ (reference sequence). The V and J ends lost 6 bases and 7 bases respectively, with 9 bases between them. The CDR3 extends over 11 amino acids. The CDR3 loop reads CASRVVIGYTF. The CDR3 DNA sequence: TGTGCCAGCAGGGTGGTTATTGGCTACACCTTC.

V and J are TRBV7-9 and TRBJ1-2; weak D call: TRBD1 (5 bases). In germline, CDR1 is SEHNR, CDR2 FQNEAQ (reference sequence). With 5 bases removed from V and 8 bases from J, the gap between germline ends came to 15 bases. The CDR3 loop spans 13 amino acids. Written as DNA, the CDR3 is TGTGCCAGCAGCGGGCGCCGTGAGGGGGGCTACACCTTC. Translation: CASSGRREGGYTF. The whole variable domain, filled in from reference TRBV7-9 and TRBJ1-2, reads DTGVSQNPRHKITKRGQNVTFRCDPISEHNRLYWYRQTLGQGPEFLTYFQNEAQLEKSRLLSDRFSAERPKGSFSTLEIQRTEQGDSAMYLCASSGRREGGYTFGSGTRLTVV.

The chain employs TRBV5-4 and TRBJ1-2; D perhaps matches TRBD1 (6 bases). The CDR3 is 15 residues long. Germline V CDR1 and CDR2: SGHNT, YYREEE (reference sequence). Deletions cut 3 bases from V and 6 bases from J, with 18 bases between. The CDR3 is CASSSPTWGGHGYTF. The CDR3 nucleotides are TGTGCCAGCAGCTCACCAACTTGGGGGGGGCATGGCTACACCTTC.

The chain combines TRBV6-6 with TRBJ2-3; D may be TRBD2 (6 bases). With 0 bases removed from V and 2 bases from J, the gap between germline ends came to 12 bases. The CDR3 is 16 amino acids. Germline V gene data show CDR1 as MNHNY and CDR2 as SVGAGI (reference sequence). In nucleotides, the CDR3 is TGTGCCAGCAGTTACTCCCAACTAGCCCCCACAGATACGCAGTATTTT. This encodes CASSYSQLAPTDTQYF.

As for this clone: Other DNA sequences in this sample translate to the same CDR3. The chain recombines TRBV27 with TRBJ2-6; 10 nucleotides match TRBD1. CDR1 is MNHEY, CDR2 SMNVEV, per germline (reference sequence). With V trimmed by 3 bases and J by 1 base, 0 bases remained unmatched. CDR3 size: 16 residues. CDR3 sequence reads: CASSLGQGSGANVLTF. CDR3 DNA: TGTGCCAGCAGTTTGGGACAGGGGTCTGGGGCCAACGTCCTGACTTTC.

The V gene is TRBV7-3, the J gene TRBJ1-1; D is perhaps TRBD1 (5 bases). Germline CDR1 and CDR2: SGHTA and FQGTGA. The CDR3 has 16 amino acids. With 5 bases removed from V and 6 bases from J, the gap between germline ends came to 22 bases. The CDR3 loop is CASSLAAGGDRAEAFF. CDR3 nucleotide sequence: TGTGCCAGCAGCCTAGCCGCCGGGGGAGATAGGGCTGAAGCTTTCTTT.

In the case of this clone: The sample holds other DNA sequences that translate to the same CDR3. This chain uses TRBV19 with TRBJ1-1; D might be TRBD1 (6 bases). This CDR3 region has 13 residues. The germline CDR1 and CDR2 sequences are LNHDA and SQIVND (reference sequence). V was trimmed by 7 bases and J by 0 bases, leaving 9 bases between them. CDR3 protein: CASNEGVNTEAFF. The CDR3 coding sequence is TGTGCCAGTAACGAGGGGGTGAACACTGAAGCTTTCTTT.

The chain employs TRBV14 and TRBJ2-1; the D is unclear. The germline V gene has CDR1 SGHDN and CDR2 FVKESK. There are 12 residues in the CDR3. V lost 1 base to trimming and J lost 14 bases, with 12 bases between them. CDR3 protein: CASSQVLGLEFF. The CDR3 DNA reads as TGTGCCAGCAGCCAAGTCCTTGGTCTAGAGTTCTTC.

This clone was seen only once. The rearrangement joins TRBV7-9 to TRBJ1-4; D not certain. Trimming removed 8 bases from V and 0 bases from J, with 13 bases in between. The CDR3 runs to 15 residues. Germline V gene lookup returns CDR1 SEHNR and CDR2 FQNEAQ (reference sequence). The CDR3 protein is CASDTALSTNEKLFF. The CDR3 DNA reads as TGTGCCAGCGATACAGCGTTATCAACTAATGAAAAACTGTTTTTT.

This rearrangement joins TRBV4-1 to TRBJ1-2; D perhaps matches TRBD1 (5 bases). V gave up 1 base and J gave up 0 bases, with 9 bases separating them. The CDR3 extends over 15 amino acids. Per germline, CDR1 MGHRA and CDR2 YSYEKL. CDR3 amino acids: CASSQVLGANYGYTF. The CDR3 DNA reads as TGCGCCAGCAGCCAAGTTCTGGGGGCTAACTATGGCTACACCTTC.

This chain joins TRBV7-9 and TRBJ2-1; 8 nucleotides match TRBD1. Germline loops: CDR1 SEHNR, CDR2 FQNEAQ (reference sequence). The CDR3 consists of 16 residues. V gave up 3 bases and J gave up 6 bases; unmatched junction bases: 10. The CDR3 loop reads CASSFGGSDRANEQFF. CDR3 coding DNA: TGTGCCAGCAGCTTTGGGGGGTCGGACAGGGCCAATGAGCAGTTCTTC.

The chain has TRBV28 and TRBJ2-3; D is undetermined. Germline lookup yields CDR1 MDHEN and CDR2 SYDVKM. V lost 6 bases to trimming and J lost 5 bases, with 9 bases between them. This CDR3 has 12 amino acids. The CDR3 nucleotides read TGTGCCAGCAGCCCCCTGGGAGATACGCAGTATTTT. This translates into CASSPLGDTQYF.

The gene calls are TRBV29-1 and TRBJ1-2; TRBD1 aligns across 8 bases. The CDR3 is made up of 13 amino acids. V dropped 4 bases and J dropped 3; count of bases not matched to a gene: 4. Germline V CDR1 and CDR2: SQVTM, ANQGSEA. CDR3 DNA sequence: TGCAGCGTTGCAGGGGGCGTAGACTATGGCTACACCTTC. Protein product: CSVAGGVDYGYTF. Together with reference TRBV29-1 and TRBJ1-2, the CDR3 gives the full variable domain: SAVISQKPSRDICQRGTSLTIQCQVDSQVTMMFWYRQQPGQSLTLIATANQGSEATYESGFVIDKFPISRPNLTFSTLTVSNMSPEDSSIYLCSVAGGVDYGYTFGSGTRLTVV.

This chain links TRBV14 with TRBJ1-1; D is undetermined. Between the trimmed V and J ends, which lost 0 bases and 1 base, there was a span of 9 bases. The CDR3 spans 15 residues. Germline lookup yields CDR1 SGHDN and CDR2 FVKESK. In nucleotides, the CDR3 is TGTGCCAGCAGCCAAGATTTTGGCAGGAACACTGAAGCTTTCTTT. Residues: CASSQDFGRNTEAFF.

This chain links TRBV15 with TRBJ2-7; 10 nucleotides line up with TRBD1. This CDR3 contains 17 residues. In germline, CDR1 is LNHNV, CDR2 YYDKDF (reference sequence). V gave up 5 bases and J gave up 0 bases; unmatched junction bases: 10. CDR3 in amino acids: CATSGEGGQGYSYEQYF. DNA of the CDR3: TGTGCCACCAGCGGGGAGGGGGGACAGGGGTACTCCTACGAGCAGTACTTC.